This TCR beta chain comes out of a study of T cell responses to AZD1222 COVID-19 vaccine. For the study at large: Second-dose groups at about 4 or about 12 weeks were pooled. Notes on the study in general: It should be noted that donors were predominantly white British and more often female, and clonal diversity was possibly underestimated. Following two doses of AZD1222, Spike-specific TCR breadth and depth rose. Regions 160-218 and 743-854 held dominance among vaccine-associated CD4 TCRs, which spanned spike.

Comments on this clone: The antigen is undetermined.

The assay was immunoSEQ multiplex PCR, and TCRdb's table has in-frame clones only and misses some. The sample has 150,000 to 200,000 clones; about nine tenths are singletons. The sequencing here drew on peripheral blood, taken on day 0 of AZD1222 vaccination. The sequence derives from an adult in good health.

The DNA of the CDR3 is TGCGCCAGCAGTCATCAATCGGGGGATGAGCAGTTCTTC. Amino acid sequence: CASSHQSGDEQFF. This chain uses TRBV23-1 with TRBJ2-1; D might be TRBD2 (6 bases). TRBV23-1 is annotated as an ORF whose role is uncertain. The CDR3 totals 13 residues. Trimming removed 3 bases from V and 8 bases from J, with 11 bases in between.